This T cell receptor beta chain was found in a study of CD8+CD57+ T cells in acquired aplastic anemia. Study background: On average, sorted CD4+ and CD8+ cells gave around 3 ug of DNA. Study-level findings and limits: Patient and control CD8+ Simpson's diversity was not significantly different. Overlap between patients and controls comprised 25 to 35 CD8+ CDR3 sequences.

V gave up 1 base and J gave up 3 bases; unmatched junction bases: 3. The CDR3 runs 13 residues. Germline V gene lookup returns CDR1 GTSNPN and CDR2 SVGIG (reference sequence). TCR beta VDJ and CDR3 profiles were obtained from a genomic DNA template. MiXCR was run by TCRdb on the reads, yielding one entry per CDR3 protein. Of about 200,000 distinct CDR3 sequences in the sample, approximately 65% were seen once. It was patients with CD8+CD57+ cell expansion by flow cytometry who were chosen for sequencing. In this sample, this clonotype turned up many times. Antigen: not known. The TCR sequence derives from a human donor with aplastic anemia. J is TRBJ2-7 and V is TRBV30, with 7 bases aligning to TRBD1. Material: sorted CD4+, CD8+, or CD8+CD57+ T cells (not recorded which) from PBMCs. The CDR3 sequence is CAWSGAGGYEQYF. The CDR3 DNA sequence: TGTGCCTGGAGTGGTGCAGGGGGCTACGAGCAGTACTTC.